The rows below give T cell receptor beta chains drawn from one sample of a study of blood T cell repertoires in COVID-19. Only in-frame clones appear in the TCRdb table, and some are missing; sequencing was by immunoSEQ multiplex PCR. The sample gives some 250,000 clones, approximately 84% of which show up once; 15% is in the top ten. Source material: PBMCs or T cells enriched from blood (not recorded which). The receptors originated from a man in his forties or fifties who had recovered from COVID-19. The CDR3 runs from the conserved cysteine through the conserved F or W. Fields, in order: J gene, clone size, D gene, V gene, CDR3 DNA, CDR3 protein. The D gene is left open where the match is weak. Size is omitted from some rows. Given values are once, few, many or a class for expanded clones.

TRBJ1-1,few,-,TRBV2,TGTGCCACAGGACAGATGAACACTGAAGCTTTCTTT,CATGQMNTEAFF
TRBJ2-1,-,-,TRBV20-1,TGCAGTGCTAGTATCTGGGAGAGCTCCTACAATGAGCAGTTCTTC,CSASIWESSYNEQFF
TRBJ1-1,-,TRBD1,TRBV7-9,TGTGCCAGCAGCTTTACCAACAGGGGGCACACTGAAGCTTTCTTT,CASSFTNRGHTEAFF
TRBJ2-1,-,TRBD2,TRBV28,TGTGCCGGCAACGAACCCGCGGGAGCATCCTACAATGAGCAGTTCTTC,CAGNEPAGASYNEQFF
TRBJ1-1,once,TRBD1,TRBV28,TGTGCCAGCGGGGGACAGGCCGGCACTGAAGCTTTCTTT,CASGGQAGTEAFF
TRBJ2-5,-,TRBD2,TRBV4-2,TGTGCCAGCAGCCAAGAAGCGCGGGGGGGCGAGACCCAGTACTTC,CASSQEARGGETQYF
TRBJ2-7,-,TRBD1,TRBV18,TGTGCCAGCTCTCAAGGACAGGGGGCTATCGAGCAGTACTTC,CASSQGQGAIEQYF
TRBJ1-2,-,-,TRBV9,TGTGCCAGCAGCGGTGCCGGGGTCGTTATCCCGTATGGCTACACCTTC,CASSGAGVVIPYGYTF
TRBJ1-4,-,-,TRBV19,TGTGCCAGTAGTATAGCCGGGACATTGGAAAAACTGTTTTTT,CASSIAGTLEKLFF
TRBJ1-4,-,-,TRBV28,TGTGCCAGCACTCAAACAGGGATTGGAGAAAAACTGTTTTTT,CASTQTGIGEKLFF
TRBJ1-4,-,TRBD1,TRBV2,TGTGCCAGCATTAGGGACAGTTCTAATGAAAAACTGTTTTTT,CASIRDSSNEKLFF
TRBJ2-7,-,-,TRBV5-1,TGCGCCAGCAGCTTGGGACAGGCCAAGATCTACGAGCAGTACTTC,CASSLGQAKIYEQYF
TRBJ2-2,-,-,TRBV5-4,TGTGCCAGCAGCATAGGGGGAGGGACCGGGGAGCTGTTTTTT,CASSIGGGTGELFF
TRBJ2-2,-,-,TRBV9,TGTGCCAGCAGCGAGGGGTCCGGGGAGCTGTTTTTT,CASSEGSGELFF
TRBJ1-2,-,-,TRBV7-6,TGTGCCAGCAGCTTAGTGCAGGGTTCATACTATGGCTACACCTTC,CASSLVQGSYYGYTF
TRBJ1-1,-,TRBD1,TRBV7-9,TGTGCCAGCAGTCTAGACAGGGCTACTGAAGCTTTCTTT,CASSLDRATEAFF
TRBJ1-5,-,TRBD1,TRBV15,TGTGCCACCAGCAGAGATGGACAGGGGGCATGGCCCCAGCATTTT,CATSRDGQGAWPQHF
TRBJ1-1,-,-,TRBV5-1,TGCGCCAGCGGGTTGGGGGCGGGAAGGACTGAAGCTTTCTTT,CASGLGAGRTEAFF
TRBJ2-1,-,-,TRBV7-7,TGTGCCAGCAGCGCCTCGGGACTTCTGGCGGAGCAGTTCTTC,CASSASGLLAEQFF
TRBJ1-4,-,TRBD1,TRBV2,TGTGCCAGCAGCCGGGACAGGGTCGGAAAACTGTTTTTT,CASSRDRVGKLFF
TRBJ1-2,once,-,TRBV5-4,TGTGCCAGCAGCTTGGACAGGATCAACTATGGCTACACCTTC,CASSLDRINYGYTF
TRBJ2-1,-,-,TRBV28,TGTGCCAGCAGTACCGCGGGGGCCAACAATGAGCAGTTCTTC,CASSTAGANNEQFF
TRBJ1-1,-,-,TRBV28,TGTGCCAGCAGCCCCCTAGTATCTGAAGCTTTCTTT,CASSPLVSEAFF
TRBJ2-5,once,TRBD2,TRBV3-1/TRBV3-2,TGTGCCAGCAGCCGAGTAGCGGGGGGGCGTACGACCCAGTACTTC,CASSRVAGGRTTQYF
TRBJ2-2,-,TRBD1,TRBV28,TGTGCCAGCAATTCACCGGGACAGGGCTCGATCGGGGAGCTGTTTTTT,CASNSPGQGSIGELFF
TRBJ1-1,-,-,TRBV7-9,TGTGCCAGCAATCAGGGGATGAACACTGAAGCTTTCTTT,CASNQGMNTEAFF
TRBJ2-7,-,-,TRBV6-5,TGTGCCAGCAGGCTTGGGACTGCCCTCTCCTACGAGCAGTACTTC,CASRLGTALSYEQYF
TRBJ2-3,-,TRBD1,TRBV3-1/TRBV3-2,TGTGCCAGCAGCCAGCCGGACAGGGCCGGGGCAGATACGCAGTATTTT,CASSQPDRAGADTQYF
TRBJ1-2,-,TRBD1,TRBV19,TGTGCTAGCATGATGGGACAGGGGGGCGGCTACACCTTC,CASMMGQGGGYTF
TRBJ2-1,-,TRBD2,TRBV27,TGTGCCAGCAGCCCCCCGGGACTAGCGGGAGTAGATGAGCAGTTCTTC,CASSPPGLAGVDEQFF
TRBJ2-7,-,TRBD1,TRBV6-5,TGTGCCAGCAGTTCGGACAGGGGGCTCTCCGAGCAGTACTTC,CASSSDRGLSEQYF
TRBJ2-5,-,-,TRBV7-9,TGTGCCAGCAGCTTATTCTCAGGGGTCGAGACCCAGTACTTC,CASSLFSGVETQYF
TRBJ1-5,few,TRBD1,TRBV6-1,TGTGCCAGCAGTGGACAGGGGGCGCTGGGCAATCAGCCCCAGCATTTT,CASSGQGALGNQPQHF
TRBJ1-1,-,TRBD1,TRBV7-9,TGTGCCAGCAGCCTTGGACAGGGGAACACTGAAGCTTTCTTT,CASSLGQGNTEAFF
TRBJ1-1,many,-,TRBV7-3,TGTGCCAGCAGCTTAACATCTGGGAGGACTGAAGCTTTCTTT,CASSLTSGRTEAFF